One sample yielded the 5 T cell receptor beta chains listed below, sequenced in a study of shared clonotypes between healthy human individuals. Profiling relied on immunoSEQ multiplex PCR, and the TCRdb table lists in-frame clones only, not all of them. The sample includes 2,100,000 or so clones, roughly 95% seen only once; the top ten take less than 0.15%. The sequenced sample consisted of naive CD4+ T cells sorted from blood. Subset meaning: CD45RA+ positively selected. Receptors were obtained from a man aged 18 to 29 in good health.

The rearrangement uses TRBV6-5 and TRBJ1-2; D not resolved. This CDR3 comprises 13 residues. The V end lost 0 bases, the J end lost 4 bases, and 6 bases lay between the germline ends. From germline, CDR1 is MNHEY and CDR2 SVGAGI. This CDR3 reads CASSYSPGYGYTF. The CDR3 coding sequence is TGTGCCAGCAGTTACTCGCCGGGCTATGGCTACACCTTC.

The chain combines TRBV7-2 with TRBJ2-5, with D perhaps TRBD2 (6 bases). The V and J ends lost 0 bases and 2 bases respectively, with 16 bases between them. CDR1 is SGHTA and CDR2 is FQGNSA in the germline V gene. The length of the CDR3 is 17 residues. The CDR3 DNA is TGTGCCAGCAGCTTAGCGCTGGGGGGACCAATACAAGAGACCCAGTACTTC. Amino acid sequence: CASSLALGGPIQETQYF.

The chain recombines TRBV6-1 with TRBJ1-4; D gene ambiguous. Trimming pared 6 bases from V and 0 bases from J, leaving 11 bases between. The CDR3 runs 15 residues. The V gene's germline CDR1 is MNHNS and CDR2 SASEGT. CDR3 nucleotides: TGTGCCAGCAGCACGGCAGACGCAACTAATGAAAAACTGTTTTTT. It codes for CASSTADATNEKLFF.

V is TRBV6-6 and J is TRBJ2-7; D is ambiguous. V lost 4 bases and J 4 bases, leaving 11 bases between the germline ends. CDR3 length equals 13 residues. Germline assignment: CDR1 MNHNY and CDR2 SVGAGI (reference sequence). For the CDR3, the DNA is TGTGCCAGCAGTTCCGAGCCCCGATACGAGCAGTACTTC. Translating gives CASSSEPRYEQYF.

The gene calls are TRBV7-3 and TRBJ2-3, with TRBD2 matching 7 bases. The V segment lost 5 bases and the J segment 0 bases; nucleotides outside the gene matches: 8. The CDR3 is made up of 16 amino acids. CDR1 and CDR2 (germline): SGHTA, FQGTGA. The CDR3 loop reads CASSLRLAGSTDTQYF. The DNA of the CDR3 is TGTGCCAGCAGCCTCCGACTAGCAGGTAGCACAGATACGCAGTATTTT.